These T cell receptor beta chains were read from a single sample in a study of blood T cell repertoires in COVID-19. The data were produced by immunoSEQ multiplex PCR, yet TCRdb's version contains in-frame clones alone and is incomplete. The sample includes under 300,000 clones, about 88% of them seen just once. The material sequenced was peripheral blood. These receptors were obtained from a woman aged 40 to 50 who had recovered from COVID-19. Each CDR3 is given with its conserved first and last residue. Each record gives: V gene, CDR3 protein.

TRBV20-1 CSASVGQEVSQPQHF
TRBV5-1 CASSLAKGPPYSNQPQHF
TRBV6-2/TRBV6-3 CASSLQGHSNQPQHF
TRBV6-5 CASSLLAGVTNEQFF
TRBV5-1 CASSRTVAGYETQYF
TRBV2 CASSTGVKNIQYF
TRBV19 CASSADRGRSTEAFF
TRBV9 CASSVASGNTIYF
TRBV7-9 CASSFGGGTDTQYF
TRBV5-6 CASSWDYRETQYF
TRBV4-3 CASSQDHSGTSPSWTQYF
TRBV7-3 CASSPPPSGTLFF
TRBV21-1 CAPTYDTQYF
TRBV7-6 CASSLNPGQGVPYEQYF
TRBV5-6 CASSLLGQGDNEQFF
TRBV24-1 CATSDSSQREPQETQYF